Listed below are T cell receptor beta chains from one sample, sequenced in a study of blood T cell repertoires in COVID-19. Assay: immunoSEQ multiplex PCR; the TCRdb copy retains only in-frame clones and omits some. This table has 350,000 to 400,000 clones, approximately 88% appearing once. The sample consisted of peripheral blood. These receptors came from a woman aged 25 to 45 with COVID-19, enrolled during active disease. Both conserved end residues are part of each CDR3. The order of the fields is D gene, J gene, V gene, clone size, CDR3 DNA, CDR3 protein. D genes are given only for firm matches. A row's size may be missing; if present it is once, few, many or a size class.

TRBD1	TRBJ2-3	TRBV7-9	.	TGTGCCAGCAGCCTGGGACAGGGCTGGGCAGATACGCAGTATTTT	CASSLGQGWADTQYF
.	TRBJ1-5	TRBV19	once	TGTGCCAGTAGCGATTTACAGGGAAGTTGGCAGCCCCAGCATTTT	CASSDLQGSWQPQHF
.	TRBJ1-1	TRBV11-2	.	TGTGCCAGCAGCTTACGCCCGGTGAACACTGAAGCTTTCTTT	CASSLRPVNTEAFF
.	TRBJ2-1	TRBV24-1	few	TGTGCCACCAGTGATTTGTCCAGGGGGGCCAATGAGCAGTTCTTC	CATSDLSRGANEQFF
TRBD1	TRBJ1-3	TRBV6-5	once	TGTGCCAGCAGGGGACAGGCTGGAAACACCATATATTTT	CASRGQAGNTIYF
TRBD2	TRBJ2-7	TRBV7-9	.	TGTGCCAGCAGCCACCCGGGGGGAGGAAACGAGCAGTACTTC	CASSHPGGGNEQYF
TRBD2	TRBJ2-3	TRBV28	.	TGTGCCAGCAGGAGCGGGGCTAGCACAGATACGCAGTATTTT	CASRSGASTDTQYF
TRBD1	TRBJ2-6	TRBV28	once	TGTGCCAGCAGTTTCCTAGGGGGCCTCAGCTCTGGGGCCAACGTCCTGACTTTC	CASSFLGGLSSGANVLTF
.	TRBJ1-2	TRBV4-1	.	TGCGCCAGCAGCCCCCACGACCGAGGGATGAGGGGCTACACCTTC	CASSPHDRGMRGYTF
TRBD1	TRBJ1-1	TRBV2	.	TGTGCCAGCAGCGGCCGGGACAGGGGCTTTGAAGCTTTCTTT	CASSGRDRGFEAFF
.	TRBJ2-1	TRBV12-5	.	TGTGCTAGTGGTTTGGACAGGGATAGAGGCTCCTACAATGAGCAGTTCTTC	CASGLDRDRGSYNEQFF
TRBD2	TRBJ2-3	TRBV10-3	.	TGTGCCATCAGTGAGTCTAGCGGGAGGAACACAGATACGCAGTATTTT	CAISESSGRNTDTQYF
.	TRBJ1-1	TRBV7-2	.	TGTGCCAGCAGTAGGGGCAGGGCAAACACTGAAGCTTTCTTT	CASSRGRANTEAFF
.	TRBJ2-7	TRBV10-3	.	TGTGCCATCAGTGAGTCGCTGAGGGAGAACGAGCAGTACTTC	CAISESLRENEQYF
.	TRBJ1-3	TRBV5-5	.	TGTGCCAGCAGCTTGGAATTTCCGGGGATATACACCATATATTTT	CASSLEFPGIYTIYF
.	TRBJ2-3	TRBV6-2/TRBV6-3	.	TGTGCCAGCAGTTTCCCTCCCGATACGCAGTATTTT	CASSFPPDTQYF
.	TRBJ1-1	TRBV4-1	.	TGCGCCAGCAGCCAAGGGACAGCGAACACGAACACTGAAGCTTTCTTT	CASSQGTANTNTEAFF
TRBD1	TRBJ2-7	TRBV10-3	.	TGTGCCATCAGAGAAACAGGGGCCGAGCAGTACTTC	CAIRETGAEQYF
.	TRBJ2-5	TRBV9	.	TGTGCCAGCAGCGCCGGGACTCCGGAGACCCAGTACTTC	CASSAGTPETQYF
.	TRBJ2-1	TRBV28	.	TGTGCCAGCAGTTTATTATCGGGGGGCAACTACAATGAGCAGTTCTTC	CASSLLSGGNYNEQFF
.	TRBJ2-1	TRBV3-1/TRBV3-2	.	TGTGCCAGCAGCCCAGCCCTCCCTAGCGTCAAGAACAATGAGCAGTTCTTC	CASSPALPSVKNNEQFF
TRBD1	TRBJ2-3	TRBV5-1	.	TGCGCCAGCAGCACTAGGGGGCAGGGGAGTGTGGGAGATACGCAGTATTTT	CASSTRGQGSVGDTQYF
.	TRBJ1-1	TRBV12-3/TRBV12-4	once	TGTGCCAGCAGTTTAACGGAGGGCACTGAAGCTTTCTTT	CASSLTEGTEAFF
TRBD1	TRBJ2-5	TRBV5-1	once	TGCGCCAGCAGCGAAACCGGGACAGAGCAAGAGACCCAGTACTTC	CASSETGTEQETQYF
TRBD1	TRBJ1-2	TRBV4-2	once	TGTGCCAGCAGTTATCAGGGGGCGTCTAGTGGCTACACCTTC	CASSYQGASSGYTF
TRBD2	TRBJ2-1	TRBV28	.	TGTGCCACCTCGGGGGGGGCAAGTGCTGAGCAGTTCTTC	CATSGGASAEQFF
TRBD1	TRBJ1-4	TRBV4-2	.	TGTGCCAGCAGCCCCGGACAGGGAAGTGAAAAACTGTTTTTT	CASSPGQGSEKLFF
TRBD1	TRBJ1-2	TRBV6-5	.	TGTGCCAGCAGCTCGACAGGGGGCGGCTACACCTTC	CASSSTGGGYTF
TRBD2	TRBJ2-3	TRBV3-1/TRBV3-2	.	TGTGCCAGCAGCCAACTCCGGGACTACTCCGGGACAGATACGCAGTATTTT	CASSQLRDYSGTDTQYF
TRBD1	TRBJ2-2	TRBV12-5	.	TGTGCTAGTAATTGGGGACAGGGGCACACCGGGGAGCTGTTTTTT	CASNWGQGHTGELFF
.	TRBJ2-2	TRBV6-6	.	TGTGCCAGCAGTCCCCGGGGGTTCGACGGGGAGCTGTTTTTT	CASSPRGFDGELFF
.	TRBJ1-5	TRBV7-2	.	TGTGCCAGCAGCTTAGCGTTGGATGGGGGGAAGCCCCAGCATTTT	CASSLALDGGKPQHF
TRBD2	TRBJ2-2	TRBV7-6	.	TGTGCCAGCAGCCATCCTCGGGCTAGCGGGAGTAATAGGGGGGAGCTGTTTTTT	CASSHPRASGSNRGELFF
TRBD2	TRBJ2-3	TRBV19	.	TGTGCCAGTAGTATGTCTAGCGGGTGGGATACGCAGTATTTT	CASSMSSGWDTQYF
.	TRBJ1-2	TRBV18	.	TGTGCCAGCTCATCCGGGTTGACGGGGGACTATGGCTACACCTTC	CASSSGLTGDYGYTF
.	TRBJ2-2	TRBV5-1	.	TGCGCCAGCAGCTTACCACAGGCGAACACCGGGGAGCTGTTTTTT	CASSLPQANTGELFF
TRBD1	TRBJ2-5	TRBV4-3	.	TGCGCCAGCAGCCAAGAAACGTCAGGACAGGGAACGCGGTACTTC	CASSQETSGQGTRYF